The clone carrying this T cell receptor beta chain came up a few times. The data were taken from a study of identical twins. Template switching added a universal primer site, and cDNA bore unique molecular identifiers. TCRdb itself ran the 5' RACE reads through MiXCR, one entry per CDR3 protein. The sample has just under 550,000 distinct CDR3 sequences, 13% to 15% seen once. The CDR3 extends over 15 amino acids. CDR1 and CDR2 from the germline V gene are MNHNS and SASEGT. The trim removed 0 bases at V and 4 bases at J, leaving 3 bases unmatched. These data were also filed under a second study, of yellow fever vaccine responses in identical twins.

V and J are TRBV6-1 and TRBJ2-7, with 10 positions matching TRBD2. Sequenced input: CD4+ T cells sorted from blood. The clonotype originates from a woman aged 18-35 years in good health. The CDR3 protein is CASSEARTSGYEQYF. The CDR3, as DNA: TGTGCCAGCAGTGAAGCTAGGACTAGCGGTTACGAGCAGTACTTC.